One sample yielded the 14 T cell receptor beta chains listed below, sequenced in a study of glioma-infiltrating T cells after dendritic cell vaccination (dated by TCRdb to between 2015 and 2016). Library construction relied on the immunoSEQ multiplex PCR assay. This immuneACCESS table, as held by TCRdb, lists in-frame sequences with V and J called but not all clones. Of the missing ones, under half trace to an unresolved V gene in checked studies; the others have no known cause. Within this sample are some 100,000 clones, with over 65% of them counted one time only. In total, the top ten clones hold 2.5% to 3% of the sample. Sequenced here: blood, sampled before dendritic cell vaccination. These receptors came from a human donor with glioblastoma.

CDR3 amino acids: CASSRPRREFGEQYF. The CDR3 coding sequence is TGTGCCAGCAGCCGACCACGGAGGGAGTTTGGCGAGCAGTACTTC. The chain links TRBV21-1 to TRBJ2-7; the tabulated D call, TRBD2, remains unverified against the DNA. TRBV21-1 counts as a pseudogene. The CDR3 is 15 amino acids.

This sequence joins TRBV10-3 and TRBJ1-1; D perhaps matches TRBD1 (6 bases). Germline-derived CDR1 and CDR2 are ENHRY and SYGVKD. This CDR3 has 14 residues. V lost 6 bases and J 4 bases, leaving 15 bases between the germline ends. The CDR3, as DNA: TGTGCCATCAGGTTACAGGGTTTGGGCACTGAAGCTTTCTTT. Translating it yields CAIRLQGLGTEAFF.

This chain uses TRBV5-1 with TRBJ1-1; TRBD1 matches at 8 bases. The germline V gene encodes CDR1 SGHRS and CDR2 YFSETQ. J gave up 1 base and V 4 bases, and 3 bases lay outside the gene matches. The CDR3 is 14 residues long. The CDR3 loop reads CASSGQGGNTEAFF. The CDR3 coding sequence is TGCGCCAGCAGCGGACAGGGTGGGAACACTGAAGCTTTCTTT.

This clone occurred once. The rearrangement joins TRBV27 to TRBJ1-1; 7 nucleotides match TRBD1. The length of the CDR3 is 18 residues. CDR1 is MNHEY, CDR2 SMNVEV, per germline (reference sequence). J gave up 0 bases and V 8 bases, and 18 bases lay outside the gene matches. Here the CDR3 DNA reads TGTGCCAGCGGCCCTTTTGTGAAGAAGGGGGCTGTGAACACTGAAGCTTTCTTT. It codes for CASGPFVKKGAVNTEAFF.

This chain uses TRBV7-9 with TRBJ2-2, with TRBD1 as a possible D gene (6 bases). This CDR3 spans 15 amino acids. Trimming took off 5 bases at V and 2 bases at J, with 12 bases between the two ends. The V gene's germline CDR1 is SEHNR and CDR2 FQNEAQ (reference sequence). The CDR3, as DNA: TGTGCCAGCAGCACGTCGGACAGAAACACCGGGGAGCTGTTTTTT. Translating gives CASSTSDRNTGELFF.

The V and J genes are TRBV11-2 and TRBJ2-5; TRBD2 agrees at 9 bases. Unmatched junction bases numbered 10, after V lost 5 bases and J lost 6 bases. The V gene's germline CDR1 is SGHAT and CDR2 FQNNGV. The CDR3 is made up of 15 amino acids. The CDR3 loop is CASSPTSGLEKTQYF. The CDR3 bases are TGTGCCAGCAGCCCCACTAGCGGGTTAGAAAAGACCCAGTACTTC. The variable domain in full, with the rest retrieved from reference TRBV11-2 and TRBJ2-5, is EAGVAQSPRYKIIEKRQSVAFWCNPISGHATLYWYQQILGQGPKLLIQFQNNGVVDDSQLPKDRFSAERLKGVDSTLKIQPAKLEDSAVYLCASSPTSGLEKTQYFGPGTRLLVL.

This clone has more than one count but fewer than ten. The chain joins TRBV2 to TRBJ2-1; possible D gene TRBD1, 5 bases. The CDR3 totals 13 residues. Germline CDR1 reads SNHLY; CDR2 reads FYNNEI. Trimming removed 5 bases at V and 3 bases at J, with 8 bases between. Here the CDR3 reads CASSQDSYNEQFF. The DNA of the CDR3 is TGTGCCAGCAGTCAAGACAGCTACAATGAGCAGTTCTTC.

Here the CDR3 reads CASRAGLTTQYF. In DNA, the CDR3 is TGTGCCAGCAGGGCGGGACTAACGACGCAGTATTTT. V usage is TRBV2 and J usage is TRBJ2-3; 7 positions match TRBD2. V shed 6 bases, J shed 9 bases, and the junction held 6 bases outside the gene matches. The germline V gene encodes CDR1 SNHLY and CDR2 FYNNEI. There are 12 residues in the CDR3.

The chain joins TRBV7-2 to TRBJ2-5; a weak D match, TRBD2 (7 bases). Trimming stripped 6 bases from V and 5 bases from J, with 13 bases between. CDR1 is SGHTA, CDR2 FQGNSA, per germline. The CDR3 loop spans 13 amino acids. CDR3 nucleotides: TGTGCCAGCAGTAGGGGGGGTCTGGAGACCCAGTACTTC. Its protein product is CASSRGGLETQYF.

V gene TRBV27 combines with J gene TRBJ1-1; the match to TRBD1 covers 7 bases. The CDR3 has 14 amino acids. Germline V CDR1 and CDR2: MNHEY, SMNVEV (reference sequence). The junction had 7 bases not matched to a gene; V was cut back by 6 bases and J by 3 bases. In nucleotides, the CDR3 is TGTGCCAGCAGCAGACAGGGCTTGTACACTGAAGCTTTCTTT. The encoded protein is CASSRQGLYTEAFF.

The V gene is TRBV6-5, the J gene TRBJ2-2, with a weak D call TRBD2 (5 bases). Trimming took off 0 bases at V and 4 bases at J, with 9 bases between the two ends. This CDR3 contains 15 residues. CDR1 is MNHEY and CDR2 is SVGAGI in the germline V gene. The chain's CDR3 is CASSYSRAFTGELFF. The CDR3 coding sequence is TGTGCCAGCAGTTACTCGAGGGCATTCACCGGGGAGCTGTTTTTT.

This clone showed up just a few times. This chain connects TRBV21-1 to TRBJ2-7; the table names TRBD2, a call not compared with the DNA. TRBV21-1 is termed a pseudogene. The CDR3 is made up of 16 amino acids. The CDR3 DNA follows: TGTGCCAGCATCCCTAGGCGACTAGCGGGCTCCTACGAGCAGTACTTC. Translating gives CASIPRRLAGSYEQYF.

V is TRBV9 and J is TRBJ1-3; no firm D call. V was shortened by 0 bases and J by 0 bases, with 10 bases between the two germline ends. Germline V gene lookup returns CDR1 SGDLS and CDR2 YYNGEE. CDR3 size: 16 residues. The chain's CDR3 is CASSVDPRPSGNTIYF. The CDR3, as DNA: TGTGCCAGCAGCGTAGACCCGAGGCCCTCTGGAAACACCATATATTTT.

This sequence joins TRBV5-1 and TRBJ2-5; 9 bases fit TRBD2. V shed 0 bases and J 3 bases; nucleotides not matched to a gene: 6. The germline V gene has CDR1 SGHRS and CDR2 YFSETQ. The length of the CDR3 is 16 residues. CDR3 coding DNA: TGCGCCAGCAGCTTGGCGTCTAGCGGGAATAAAGAGACCCAGTACTTC. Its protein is CASSLASSGNKETQYF.